The 21 T cell receptor beta chains in this list originate from one sample, sequenced in a study of cytomegalovirus exposure and HLA in healthy donors. Both 60 Vbeta primers and 13 Jbeta primers went into the PCR. Method: immunoSEQ multiplex PCR; TCRdb's copy keeps in-frame clones and lacks some. The profile shows about 160,000 clones, 80% to 85% of them singletons. Sequencing was carried out using PBMCs. These receptors came from a woman under 30 in good health and CMV-seronegative.

The genes are TRBV28 and TRBJ2-3; 9 nucleotides match TRBD2. The trim removed 3 bases at V and 5 bases at J, leaving 12 bases unmatched. Germline CDR1 reads MDHEN; CDR2 reads SYDVKM. The CDR3 spans 17 residues. Here the CDR3 reads CASSLGLAGAFRDTQYF. The CDR3 DNA reads TGTGCCAGCAGTTTGGGTTTAGCGGGGGCCTTCAGAGATACGCAGTATTTT.

The chain is built from TRBV5-5 and TRBJ2-4; TRBD1 might be the D (6 bases). The length of the CDR3 is 16 residues. The germline gives CDR1 SGHKS, CDR2 YYEKEE (reference sequence). Trimming left V 3 bases short and J 0 bases short, with 13 bases between. CDR3: CASSSGVRLAKNIQYF. The CDR3 bases are TGTGCCAGCAGCTCAGGGGTTCGGCTAGCCAAAAACATTCAGTACTTC. Complete variable domain (other parts from reference TRBV5-5 and TRBJ2-4): DAGVTQSPTHLIKTRGQQVTLRCSPISGHKSVSWYQQVLGQGPQFIFQYYEKEERGRGNFPDRFSARQFPNYSSELNVNALLLGDSALYLCASSSGVRLAKNIQYFGAGTRLSVL.

The rearrangement uses TRBV6-1 and TRBJ1-1; D is ambiguous. V shed 5 bases and J shed 2 bases, with 12 bases lying between them. The CDR3 is 14 amino acids. The germline V gene has CDR1 MNHNS and CDR2 SASEGT. DNA for the CDR3: TGTGCCAGCAGTACCGACAAGTTTAACACTGAAGCTTTCTTT. Translated, it gives CASSTDKFNTEAFF.

The rearrangement joins TRBV27 to TRBJ2-5; 8 nucleotides agree with TRBD1. The J call is doubtful: the DNA matches TRBJ2-7 better. CDR1 is MNHEY, CDR2 SMNVEV, per germline (reference sequence). The length of the CDR3 is 15 residues. The CDR3 region has the DNA TGTGCCAGCAGTCCGGCAGGGACAGGCTCCTACGAGCAGTACTTC. It encodes CASSPAGTGSYEQYF.

The chain is built from TRBV5-1 and TRBJ1-2, with a tentative D call TRBD1 (6 bases). CDR3 length: 15 residues. Germline lookup yields CDR1 SGHRS and CDR2 YFSETQ. The V end was cut by 0 bases, the J end by 4 bases, with 13 bases between. The CDR3 is CASSLGAGESYGYTF. The CDR3 DNA is TGCGCCAGCAGCTTGGGGGCAGGGGAGAGCTATGGCTACACCTTC.

This chain uses TRBV7-9 with TRBJ2-2; a weak D match, TRBD1 (6 bases). V gave up 6 bases and J gave up 5 bases, with 10 bases separating them. Germline values: CDR1 SEHNR, CDR2 FQNEAQ (reference sequence). The CDR3 is made up of 13 amino acids. The CDR3 DNA follows: TGTGCCAGCAGGGTTACAGGGACCGGGGAGCTGTTTTTT. Its translation is CASRVTGTGELFF.

The V call is TRBV9, the J call TRBJ1-2; 10 bases align to TRBD1. V lost 0 bases, J lost 14 bases, and 13 bases stayed unmatched. The germline V gene encodes CDR1 SGDLS and CDR2 YYNGEE. The CDR3 runs to 15 residues. CDR3 nucleotide sequence: TGTGCCAGCAGCGTAGAATTAGGGACAGGGGCATCGCCGACCTTC. Encoded protein: CASSVELGTGASPTF.

The gene calls are TRBV5-1 and TRBJ2-5; 9 nucleotides align to TRBD1. V was pared by 4 bases and J by 4 bases, with 14 bases of the junction left unmatched. The CDR3 extends over 17 amino acids. Per the germline V gene, CDR1 is SGHRS and CDR2 is YFSETQ. The CDR3 is CASSPRSRTGVGETQYF. In DNA, the CDR3 is TGCGCCAGCAGCCCCAGGTCACGGACAGGGGTCGGAGAGACCCAGTACTTC.

This chain joins TRBV7-9 and TRBJ2-7; 9 nucleotides align to TRBD1. The CDR3 contains 15 residues. Unmatched junction bases numbered 7, after V lost 3 bases and J lost 4 bases. In germline, CDR1 is SEHNR, CDR2 FQNEAQ (reference sequence). The CDR3 sequence: CASSFDLTGGYEQYF. CDR3 DNA sequence: TGTGCCAGCAGCTTCGATTTGACAGGGGGGTACGAGCAGTACTTC. Filled out from reference TRBV7-9 and TRBJ2-7, the complete variable domain reads DTGVSQNPRHKITKRGQNVTFRCDPISEHNRLYWYRQTLGQGPEFLTYFQNEAQLEKSRLLSDRFSAERPKGSFSTLEIQRTEQGDSAMYLCASSFDLTGGYEQYFGPGTRLTVT.

The chain combines TRBV19 with TRBJ1-1; 12 bases align to TRBD1. Germline-derived CDR1 and CDR2 are LNHDA and SQIVND (reference sequence). This CDR3 has 18 residues. Trimming at V came to 4 bases and at J to 4 bases, leaving 13 bases not matched to a gene. CDR3 DNA sequence: TGTGCCAGTAGTAAGAGGCTTGGGACAGGGGGCTGGGGCACTGAAGCTTTCTTT. It codes for CASSKRLGTGGWGTEAFF.

V usage is TRBV5-1 and J usage is TRBJ2-1, with D perhaps TRBD2 (7 bases). This CDR3 has 14 amino acids. Looked up from germline, CDR1 is SGHRS and CDR2 is YFSETQ. V lost 0 bases, J lost 9 bases, and 13 bases lay in between. Written as DNA, the CDR3 is TGCGCCAGCAGCTTGGAGGGGGGGCCTGGTGAGCAGTTCTTC. It codes for CASSLEGGPGEQFF. The complete variable domain, with remaining parts taken from reference TRBV5-1 and TRBJ2-1, reads KAGVTQTPRYLIKTRGQQVTLSCSPISGHRSVSWYQQTPGQGLQFLFEYFSETQRNKGNFPGRFSGRQFSNSRSEMNVSTLELGDSALYLCASSLEGGPGEQFFGPGTRLTVL.

V gene TRBV5-5 combines with J gene TRBJ1-2, with D unresolved. The CDR3 is 16 residues long. CDR1 is SGHKS, CDR2 YYEKEE, per germline (reference sequence). V gave up 0 bases and J gave up 2 bases, with 14 bases separating them. The CDR3 protein is CASSLVSGERNYGYTF. In DNA, the CDR3 is TGTGCCAGCAGCTTGGTGAGCGGGGAAAGGAACTATGGCTACACCTTC.

This chain connects TRBV10-2 to TRBJ1-1; 7 nucleotides agree with TRBD1. The germline CDR1 and CDR2 sequences are WSHSY and SAAADI. J gave up 1 base and V 6 bases, and 5 bases lay outside the gene matches. The length of the CDR3 is 14 residues. The CDR3 region is CASSEQGRNTEAFF. In DNA, the CDR3 is TGCGCCAGCAGCGAACAGGGGCGGAACACTGAAGCTTTCTTT.

This rearrangement joins TRBV7-9 to TRBJ2-6, with D possibly being TRBD2 (6 bases). Germline V gene sequence: CDR1 SEHNR, CDR2 FQNEAQ (reference sequence). The CDR3 totals 18 residues. V was cut by 5 bases and J by 2 bases, with 19 bases left in between. DNA for the CDR3: TGTGCCAGCAGCGCCCGGACCGGGGGAGAGGCTGGGGCCAACGTCCTGACTTTC. As protein: CASSARTGGEAGANVLTF.

V is TRBV7-8 and J is TRBJ1-5, with 8 bases fitting TRBD1. There are 18 residues in the CDR3. The junction had 14 bases not matched to a gene; V was cut back by 4 bases and J by 3 bases. Germline loops: CDR1 SGHVS, CDR2 FQNEAQ. The CDR3 reads CASSSQSGTGQLNQPQHF. The DNA of the CDR3 is TGTGCCAGCAGCTCTCAATCCGGGACAGGCCAACTCAATCAGCCCCAGCATTTT. Based on the CDR3 plus reference TRBV7-8 and TRBJ1-5, the full variable domain is GAGVSQSPRYKVAKRGQDVALRCDPISGHVSLFWYQQALGQGPEFLTYFQNEAQLDKSGLPSDRFFAERPEGSVSTLKIQRTQQEDSAVYLCASSSQSGTGQLNQPQHFGDGTRLSIL.

The chain couples TRBV9 to TRBJ2-3; D might be TRBD2 (5 bases). The CDR3 has 17 amino acids. V shed 4 bases and J shed 0 bases, with 18 bases lying between them. Germline values: CDR1 SGDLS, CDR2 YYNGEE. Written as DNA, the CDR3 is TGTGCCAGCAGCCACCGGGGATTGGGCTCTAGCACAGATACGCAGTATTTT. Translation: CASSHRGLGSSTDTQYF. Combining the CDR3 with reference TRBV9 and TRBJ2-3 gives the whole variable domain DSGVTQTPKHLITATGQRVTLRCSPRSGDLSVYWYQQSLDQGLQFLIQYYNGEERAKGNILERFSAQQFPDLHSELNLSSLELGDSALYFCASSHRGLGSSTDTQYFGPGTRLTVL.

This clone was counted once. The V gene is TRBV11-3, the J gene TRBJ2-1; a weak D match, TRBD2 (6 bases). From germline, CDR1 is SGHNT and CDR2 YENEEA. The germline V and J ends were trimmed by 5 bases and 8 bases, with 25 bases remaining between them. The CDR3 sequence is 17 residues long. CDR3 nucleotides: TGTGCCAGCAGCCAAAGACGGTTAAGACTAGTCGCAGATGAGCAGTTCTTC. The encoded protein is CASSQRRLRLVADEQFF.

V is TRBV27 and J is TRBJ1-4, with unresolved D. This CDR3 is 13 amino acids long. The V gene lost 3 bases and the J gene lost 6 bases, with 8 bases spanning the gap. Germline values: CDR1 MNHEY, CDR2 SMNVEV (reference sequence). The CDR3 coding sequence is TGTGCCAGCAGTTTTTTACAGTATGAAAAACTGTTTTTT. Protein product: CASSFLQYEKLFF.

The V call is TRBV18, the J call TRBJ2-5; possible D gene TRBD2, 6 bases. Trimming removed 0 bases from V and 5 bases from J, with 13 bases in between. The CDR3 extends over 15 amino acids. The germline V gene encodes CDR1 KGHSH and CDR2 LQKENI. The CDR3 loop reads CASSPPSTGGETQYF. The CDR3 nucleotides are TGTGCCAGCTCACCACCTTCGACCGGAGGGGAGACCCAGTACTTC. The full variable domain, in which reference TRBV18 and TRBJ2-5 provide the parts outside the CDR3, is NAGVMQNPRHLVRRRGQEARLRCSPMKGHSHVYWYRQLPEEGLKFMVYLQKENIIDESGMPKERFSAEFPKEGPSILRIQQVVRGDSAAYFCASSPPSTGGETQYFGPGTRLLVL.

The chain recombines TRBV5-5 with TRBJ2-1; D perhaps matches TRBD2 (5 bases). CDR1 and CDR2 (germline): SGHKS, YYEKEE (reference sequence). The CDR3 loop spans 17 amino acids. The germline V and J ends were trimmed by 0 bases and 6 bases, with 19 bases remaining between them. Here the CDR3 reads CASSLGPVVGLLNEQFF. The CDR3, as DNA: TGTGCCAGCAGCTTGGGCCCGGTCGTTGGACTTCTCAATGAGCAGTTCTTC.

V gene TRBV7-2 combines with J gene TRBJ1-2; D is perhaps TRBD1 (6 bases). CDR3 length: 14 residues. Trimming took 5 bases from V and 6 from J, leaving 16 bases between them. CDR1 and CDR2 (germline): SGHTA, FQGNSA. The CDR3 bases are TGTGCCAGCAGCCCTCGGCGGGGGGCTAATGGCTACACCTTC. Its translation is CASSPRRGANGYTF.